This T cell receptor (beta chain) was observed in a study of response to subunit inactivated influenza vaccine. V lost 8 bases and J lost 2; bases outside the gene matches: 9. Germline CDR1 WSHSY, CDR2 SAAADI. This CDR3 comprises 15 residues. Using its own MiXCR run on the RT-PCR reads, TCRdb lists one record per CDR3 protein. The sample records about 620,000 distinct CDR3 sequences, 12% being singletons. The chain has TRBV10-2 and TRBJ2-5; 9 bases agree with TRBD1. The clonotype originates from a man aged 50 or older who received an inactivated influenza vaccine. The sample was PBMCs from blood, taken on the day of vaccination. CDR3 DNA sequence: TGCGCCAGCGTAGAACACAGGGGGCTGCAAGAGACCCAGTACTTC. Its protein product is CASVEHRGLQETQYF.